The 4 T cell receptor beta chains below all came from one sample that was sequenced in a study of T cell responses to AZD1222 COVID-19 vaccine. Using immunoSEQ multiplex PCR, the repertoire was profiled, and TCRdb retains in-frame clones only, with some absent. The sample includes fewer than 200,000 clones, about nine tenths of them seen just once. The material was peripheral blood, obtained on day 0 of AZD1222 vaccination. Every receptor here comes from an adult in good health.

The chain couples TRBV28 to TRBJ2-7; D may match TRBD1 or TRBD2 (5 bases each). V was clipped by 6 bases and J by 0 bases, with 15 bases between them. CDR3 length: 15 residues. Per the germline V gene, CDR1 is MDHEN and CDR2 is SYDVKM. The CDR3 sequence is CASRPAVGTSYEQYF. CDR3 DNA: TGTGCCAGCAGGCCCGCCGTGGGGACCTCCTACGAGCAGTACTTC.

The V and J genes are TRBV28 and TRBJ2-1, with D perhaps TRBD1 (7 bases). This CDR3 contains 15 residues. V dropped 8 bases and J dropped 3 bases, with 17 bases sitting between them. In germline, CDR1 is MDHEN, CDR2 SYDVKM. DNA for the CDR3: TGTGCCAGCCGAACGGGGGCAGGGGGCTACAATGAGCAGTTCTTC. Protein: CASRTGAGGYNEQFF. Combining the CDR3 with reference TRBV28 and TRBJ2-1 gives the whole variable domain DVKVTQSSRYLVKRTGEKVFLECVQDMDHENMFWYRQDPGLGLRLIYFSYDVKMKEKGDIPEGYSVSREKKERFSLILESASTNQTSMYLCASRTGAGGYNEQFFGPGTRLTVL.

The CDR3 DNA follows: TGCGCCAGCAGAAACAGGTATGGGAGCACAGATACGCAGTATTTT. Residues: CASRNRYGSTDTQYF. The genes are TRBV5-1 and TRBJ2-3; tentative D call: TRBD1 (5 bases). With 5 bases removed from V and 0 bases from J, the gap between germline ends came to 13 bases. The CDR3 extends over 15 amino acids. CDR1 and CDR2 from the germline V gene are SGHRS and YFSETQ.

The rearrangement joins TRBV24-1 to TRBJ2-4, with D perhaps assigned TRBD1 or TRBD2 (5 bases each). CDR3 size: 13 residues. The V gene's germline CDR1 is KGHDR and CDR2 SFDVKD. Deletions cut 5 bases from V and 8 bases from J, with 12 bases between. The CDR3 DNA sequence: TGTGCCACCAGTGGGGACCTGGGTGACATTCAGTACTTC. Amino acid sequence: CATSGDLGDIQYF.